The text below deals with one T cell receptor (beta chain). The antigen is not known. Repeated repertoire sampling spanned the course of chemoradiotherapy. Assay: immunoSEQ multiplex PCR; the TCRdb copy retains only in-frame clones and omits some. In the table there are some 2,800 clones, around 87% of which are singletons. The data are from a study of chemoradiotherapy in HPV16-positive cancers. For the study at large: Candidate HPV-specific clones and shared TCR motifs came from a couple of HPV16-positive patients. General study findings and limits: For HPV16-positive patients, expanding HPV-responsive T cells associated with longer recurrence-free survival. Non-HPV-specific T cells did not expand in tumors during treatment, whereas candidate HPV-specific clones and E7-related motifs did.

V was trimmed by 6 bases and J by 5 bases, leaving 16 bases between them. CDR1 and CDR2 from the germline V gene are MNHEY and SMNVEV (reference sequence). This CDR3 has 14 amino acids. This chain connects TRBV27 to TRBJ1-1; D gene uncertain. The material was tumor tissue, obtained from a patient who underwent chemoradiotherapy. The receptor was isolated from a human donor with HPV-associated anogenital cancer. The CDR3 region has the DNA TGTGCCAGCAGATGGAATTCAGGAGGGACTGAAGCTTTCTTT. Encoded protein: CASRWNSGGTEAFF.